Shown below are 18 T cell receptor beta chains from a single sample sequenced in a study of regulatory T cells in long-lasting Graves disease. iRepertoire HTBI primers and Arm-PCR of CDR3 regions built TCR beta libraries. TCRdb independently ran MiXCR on the multiplex PCR reads; one entry per CDR3 protein. The sample lists a few hundred thousand distinct CDR3 sequences, around 16% seen once, with over 7.5% in the top ten. The time point here: newly diagnosed GD, antithyroid drugs for less than 3 months. Generation of the TCR library employed RNA extracted from PBMCs. In addition, the sample was reused for a study of T cells in Graves' hyperthyroidism and ophthalmopathy.

Material: peripheral blood mononuclear cells (PBMCs), obtained at new diagnosis, from a patient treated with antithyroid drugs. The origin of the receptors is a woman aged 40 to 55 with Graves disease.

There are a few counts of this clonotype. This sequence may be a read error, since a much larger clone differs from it by one base. V and J are TRBV18 and TRBJ2-5, with D perhaps TRBD1 (6 bases). V lost 8 bases and J lost 5, with 12 bases in between. The CDR3 length is 12 residues. Germline V CDR1 and CDR2: KGHSH, LQKENI. CDR3: CASVQGGETQYF. In DNA, the CDR3 is TGTGCCAGCGTACAGGGTGGGGAGACCCAGTACTTC. The complete variable domain, with remaining parts taken from reference TRBV18 and TRBJ2-5, reads NAGVMQNPRHLVRRRGQEARLRCSPMKGHSHVYWYRQLPEEGLKFMVYLQKENIIDESGMPKERFSAEFPKEGPSILRIQQVVRGDSAAYFCASVQGGETQYFGPGTRLLVL.

This clonotype has ten or more counts. The rearrangement links TRBV7-9 to TRBJ1-1; D remains unclear. CDR1 is SEHNR and CDR2 is FQNEAQ in the germline V gene (reference sequence). V lost 0 bases and J 0 bases, leaving 8 bases between the germline ends. The CDR3 runs 15 residues. The CDR3 bases are TGTGCCAGCAGCTTAGCTCGGAACATGAACACTGAAGCTTTCTTT. Its translation: CASSLARNMNTEAFF.

The V gene is TRBV15, the J gene TRBJ1-1; D gene ambiguous. Trimming left V 0 bases short and J 0 bases short, with 8 bases between. Germline V gives CDR1 LNHNV, CDR2 YYDKDF (reference sequence). The CDR3 length is 15 residues. In nucleotides, the CDR3 is TGTGCCACCAGCAGAGATGTGGGGATGAACACTGAAGCTTTCTTT. It encodes CATSRDVGMNTEAFF.

In its sample, this clonotype was seen many times. This chain joins TRBV7-2 and TRBJ1-2, with D possibly TRBD1 on 6 matching bases. V was shortened by 5 bases and J by 7 bases, with 20 bases between the two germline ends. The CDR3 consists of 15 residues. Per the germline V gene, CDR1 is SGHTA and CDR2 is FQGNSA. Written as DNA, the CDR3 is TGTGCCAGCAGCCAAAGTCGGGGGGGCGCAGGTGGCTACACCTTC. It encodes CASSQSRGGAGGYTF. Based on the CDR3 plus reference TRBV7-2 and TRBJ1-2, the full variable domain is GAGVSQSPSNKVTEKGKDVELRCDPISGHTALYWYRQSLGQGLEFLIYFQGNSAPDKSGLPSDRFSAERTGGSVSTLTIQRTQQEDSAVYLCASSQSRGGAGGYTFGSGTRLTVV.

At least ten counts were recorded for this clonotype. The chain couples TRBV6-1 to TRBJ2-2; 11 bases fit TRBD2. The J segment lost 7 bases and the V segment lost 5 bases, leaving 9 bases of the junction unmatched. The germline CDR1 and CDR2 sequences are MNHNS and SASEGT. This CDR3 is 16 amino acids long. CDR3 protein: CASSLTSGRKGGELFF. The CDR3 DNA is TGTGCCAGCAGTCTCACTAGCGGGAGAAAGGGCGGGGAGCTGTTTTTT.

This clonotype was detected many times. The chain links TRBV7-9 to TRBJ1-5; 7 bases fit TRBD1. The ends lost 3 bases at V and 0 bases at J; junction bases unmatched: 5. The CDR3 covers 16 residues. Germline assignment: CDR1 SEHNR and CDR2 FQNEAQ (reference sequence). CDR3 DNA: TGTGCCAGCAGCTTGACAGGGAGAGATAGCAATCAGCCCCAGCATTTT. Its protein product is CASSLTGRDSNQPQHF.

This clonotype appeared many times. The rearrangement joins TRBV28 to TRBJ2-1; 10 nucleotides match TRBD2. CDR3 length: 19 residues. The trim removed 3 bases at V and 1 base at J, leaving 12 bases unmatched. Germline assignment: CDR1 MDHEN and CDR2 SYDVKM. CDR3 nucleotide sequence: TGTGCCAGCAGTTTTTCAGCGAGCGGGAGGGCCTTATCCTACAATGAGCAGTTCTTC. Translation gives CASSFSASGRALSYNEQFF.

In its sample, this clonotype was seen many times. The chain employs TRBV28 and TRBJ2-3; D might be TRBD2 (6 bases). Trimming removed 8 bases at V and 2 bases at J, with 8 bases between. The CDR3 is 12 amino acids. CDR1 MDHEN and CDR2 SYDVKM come from the germline V gene. CDR3 in amino acids: CASGRNTDTQYF. As DNA, the CDR3 is TGTGCCAGCGGGAGGAACACAGATACGCAGTATTTT.

The chain carries TRBV4-1 and TRBJ2-7; D not certain. The V end lost 3 bases, the J end lost 6 bases, and 12 bases lay between the germline ends. The germline CDR1 and CDR2 sequences are MGHRA and YSYEKL. There are 13 residues in the CDR3. The DNA of the CDR3 is TGCGCCAGCAGCCACGACGAGTGGGGCGAGCAGTACTTC. Protein sequence: CASSHDEWGEQYF.

The chain recombines TRBV7-6 with TRBJ2-2; possible D gene TRBD1, 6 bases. Germline lookup yields CDR1 SGHVS and CDR2 FNYEAQ. V gave up 5 bases and J gave up 9 bases, with 22 bases separating them. The CDR3 has 16 residues. The CDR3 bases are TGTGCCAGCAGCACCCCCGGGACACGGGTTACGCGGGAGCTGTTTTTT. As protein: CASSTPGTRVTRELFF.

This clonotype has more than one count but fewer than ten. A read error is possible here, since a much larger clone lies one base away. This rearrangement joins TRBV7-9 to TRBJ2-5, with unresolved D. Germline CDR1 reads SEHNR; CDR2 reads FQNEAQ (reference sequence). There are 15 residues in the CDR3. V lost 2 bases, J lost 5 bases, and 15 bases lay in between. CDR3 protein: CASSLTTGFHETQYF. DNA of the CDR3: TGTGCCAGCAGCTTAACCACCGGGTTTCACGAGACCCAGTACTTC.

The rearrangement links TRBV6-1 to TRBJ1-1, with TRBD1 as a possible D gene (5 bases). V lost 8 bases and J lost 2, with 12 bases in between. CDR3 size: 13 residues. Per germline, CDR1 MNHNS and CDR2 SASEGT. The CDR3 DNA follows: TGTGCCAGCTGCTTAGACAGAAACACTGAAGCTTTCTTT. Encoded protein: CASCLDRNTEAFF.

The CDR3 sequence: CASSYRGYNEQFF. The CDR3 DNA reads TGTGCCAGTAGTTACCGGGGCTACAATGAGCAGTTCTTC. The chain employs TRBV19 and TRBJ2-1; a weak D match, TRBD2 (5 bases). Germline assignment: CDR1 LNHDA and CDR2 SQIVND (reference sequence). CDR3 length equals 13 residues. Trimming removed 5 bases at V and 3 bases at J, with 8 bases between.

This clonotype was detected only a few times. V usage is TRBV10-1 and J usage is TRBJ2-2, with 8 bases lining up with TRBD2. CDR1 and CDR2 from the germline V gene are WNHNN and SYGVQD (reference sequence). The trim removed 7 bases at V and 1 base at J, leaving 11 bases unmatched. This CDR3 spans 17 amino acids. The CDR3 sequence is CASTQKAGDENTGELFF. CDR3 nucleotides: TGCGCCAGCACCCAAAAAGCGGGAGATGAGAACACCGGGGAGCTGTTTTTT.

The genes are TRBV2 and TRBJ2-1; unclear D gene. The CDR3 totals 12 residues. V was trimmed by 7 bases and J by 6 bases, leaving 10 bases between them. Germline CDR1 reads SNHLY; CDR2 reads FYNNEI. The chain's CDR3 is CASTTKGNEQFF. The CDR3 coding sequence is TGTGCCAGCACCACGAAGGGCAATGAGCAGTTCTTC. The full variable domain, in which reference TRBV2 and TRBJ2-1 provide the parts outside the CDR3, is EPEVTQTPSHQVTQMGQEVILRCVPISNHLYFYWYRQILGQKVEFLVSFYNNEISEKSEIFDDQFSVERPDGSNFTLKIRSTKLEDSAMYFCASTTKGNEQFFGPGTRLTVL.

The chain links TRBV25-1 to TRBJ2-1, with 10 bases fitting TRBD1. V was clipped by 0 bases and J by 8 bases; unmatched bases: 7. There are 16 residues in the CDR3. Per the germline V gene, CDR1 is MGHDK and CDR2 is SYGVNS. CDR3 DNA: TGTGCCAGCAGTGAATATGGGACAGGGGCGCACGATGAGCAGTTCTTC. Its protein product is CASSEYGTGAHDEQFF. The entire variable domain, with the rest obtained from reference TRBV25-1 and TRBJ2-1, is as follows: EADIYQTPRYLVIGTGKKITLECSQTMGHDKMYWYQQDPGMELHLIHYSYGVNSTEKGDLSSESTVSRIRTEHFPLTLESARPSHTSQYLCASSEYGTGAHDEQFFGPGTRLTVL.

This clonotype was observed a few times. The J gene is TRBJ1-1, the V gene TRBV20-1, with TRBD1 matching over 7 bases. The V segment lost 5 bases and the J segment 4 bases; nucleotides outside the gene matches: 13. The CDR3 has 15 amino acids. Germline V gene lookup returns CDR1 DFQATT and CDR2 SNEGSKA (reference sequence). The CDR3 sequence: CSAPDWTGSGTEAFF. The CDR3 nucleotides read TGCAGTGCTCCCGACTGGACAGGATCGGGCACTGAAGCTTTCTTT.

This clonotype was recorded many times. The chain employs TRBV20-1 and TRBJ2-1, with 12 bases that match TRBD2. The CDR3 has 16 residues. The junction had 10 bases not matched to a gene; V was cut back by 6 bases and J by 4 bases. Per the germline V gene, CDR1 is DFQATT and CDR2 is SNEGSKA (reference sequence). The CDR3 DNA sequence: TGCAGTGCCCCGCCCGGACTAGCGGGGACGTACAATGAGCAGTTCTTC. This codes for CSAPPGLAGTYNEQFF.